One and the same sample provided the 16 T cell receptor beta chains below, sequenced in a study of T cell responses to AZD1222 COVID-19 vaccine. Method: immunoSEQ multiplex PCR; TCRdb's copy keeps in-frame clones and lacks some. The profile shows over 130,000 clones, 75% to 95% of them singletons. The sequences come from peripheral blood, collected 28 days after the second AZD1222 dose. Source of these receptors: an adult who received the AZD1222 COVID-19 vaccine.

The chain is built from TRBV24-1 and TRBJ1-1; D may be TRBD1 (6 bases). The CDR3 has 15 amino acids. Germline values: CDR1 KGHDR, CDR2 SFDVKD. V was shortened by 3 bases and J by 3 bases, with 13 bases between the two germline ends. The CDR3 nucleotides read TGTGCCACCAGTGATCCGTCCGAGGGGGACACTGAAGCTTTCTTT. Translation gives CATSDPSEGDTEAFF.

Written as DNA, the CDR3 is TGTGCCAGCCTATCAGGGATGGGACAAAACTATGGCTACACCTTC. Translation: CASLSGMGQNYGYTF. V gene TRBV6-5 combines with J gene TRBJ1-2; D perhaps matches TRBD1 (6 bases). V was trimmed by 8 bases and J by 2 bases, leaving 18 bases between them. Looked up from germline, CDR1 is MNHEY and CDR2 is SVGAGI. This CDR3 comprises 15 residues.

This sequence joins TRBV18 and TRBJ2-3, with TRBD2 matching over 8 bases. With 3 bases clipped from V and 5 bases from J, the junction kept 4 bases outside the gene matches. Germline V gene lookup returns CDR1 KGHSH and CDR2 LQKENI. The CDR3 has 14 residues. Here the CDR3 reads CASSPALAGDTQYF. In nucleotides, the CDR3 is TGTGCCAGCTCACCGGCCCTAGCGGGAGATACGCAGTATTTT.

The table lists this clone with a count of one. The identical CDR3 is also encoded by other nucleotide sequences in the sample. The J gene is TRBJ1-1, the V gene TRBV15; D remains unclear. Germline CDR1 is LNHNV and CDR2 is YYDKDF (reference sequence). This CDR3 has 11 residues. With 0 bases removed from V and 7 bases from J, the gap between germline ends came to 3 bases. CDR3 residues: CATSRDLEAFF. CDR3 DNA: TGTGCCACCAGCAGAGATCTTGAAGCTTTCTTT.

This clone came up a few times. This rearrangement joins TRBV27 to TRBJ2-7; 9 positions agree with TRBD2. The germline CDR1 and CDR2 sequences are MNHEY and SMNVEV (reference sequence). V trimming: 5 bases; J trimming: 4 bases; junction bases outside the gene matches: 15. There are 17 residues in the CDR3. The CDR3 nucleotides read TGTGCCAGCAGTCTTCTCCCCTTTAGCGGGAGTGGGTACGAGCAGTACTTC. Protein product: CASSLLPFSGSGYEQYF.

The table lists this clone with a count of one. V is TRBV30 and J is TRBJ1-1, with D perhaps TRBD1 (6 bases). This CDR3 region has 15 residues. Germline V lookup: CDR1 GTSNPN, CDR2 SVGIG (reference sequence). Trimming shortened V by 5 bases and J by 0 bases, and 16 bases separated the two germline ends. CDR3 bases: TGTGCCTGGGCGCCCGGAGGGGGTTTGAACACTGAAGCTTTCTTT. It specifies CAWAPGGGLNTEAFF.

The J gene is TRBJ2-5, the V gene TRBV27; the match to TRBD2 covers 14 bases. Germline V gene data show CDR1 as MNHEY and CDR2 as SMNVEV (reference sequence). The CDR3 covers 16 residues. Trimming at V came to 6 bases and at J to 7 bases, leaving 10 bases not matched to a gene. The CDR3 coding sequence is TGTGCCAGCAGCCCTCGTGGGACTAGCGGGAGTGGGACCCAGTACTTC. Translating it yields CASSPRGTSGSGTQYF.

The gene calls are TRBV28 and TRBJ2-1, with 8 bases identical to TRBD1. The CDR3 is 16 amino acids. With V trimmed by 9 bases and J by 4 bases, 14 bases remained unmatched. CDR1 and CDR2 (germline): MDHEN, SYDVKM. CDR3 in amino acids: CASYGRTGGIYNEQFF. In nucleotides, the CDR3 is TGTGCCAGTTACGGGCGTACAGGGGGGATTTACAATGAGCAGTTCTTC.

The V and J genes are TRBV30 and TRBJ1-1; D uncertain. The germline CDR1 and CDR2 sequences are GTSNPN and SVGIG (reference sequence). Trimming shortened V by 2 bases and J by 1 base, and 8 bases separated the two germline ends. The CDR3 contains 13 residues. The CDR3 DNA sequence: TGTGCCTGGAGTCCGGCACCGAACACTGAAGCTTTCTTT. Translated, it gives CAWSPAPNTEAFF.

The genes are TRBV5-1 and TRBJ2-7, with D perhaps matching TRBD1 or TRBD2 (5 bases each). The CDR3 loop spans 16 amino acids. Germline CDR1 is SGHRS and CDR2 is YFSETQ. V was pared by 4 bases and J by 5 bases, with 22 bases between. CDR3 in amino acids: CASSPNVYRDLHEQYF. The CDR3 DNA follows: TGCGCCAGCAGCCCAAACGTTTACCGGGACCTCCACGAGCAGTACTTC. Drawing the rest from reference TRBV5-1 and TRBJ2-7, the complete variable domain is KAGVTQTPRYLIKTRGQQVTLSCSPISGHRSVSWYQQTPGQGLQFLFEYFSETQRNKGNFPGRFSGRQFSNSRSEMNVSTLELGDSALYLCASSPNVYRDLHEQYFGPGTRLTVT.

The chain joins TRBV24-1 to TRBJ1-5; TRBD1 might be the D (5 bases). Germline lookup yields CDR1 KGHDR and CDR2 SFDVKD. The CDR3 has 15 amino acids. The V end was cut by 4 bases, the J end by 5 bases, with 14 bases between. The CDR3, as DNA: TGTGCCACCAGTGACCGGACATCCCCTGATCAGCCCCAGCATTTT. This codes for CATSDRTSPDQPQHF.

The CDR3 nucleotides read TGTGCCAGTAGTATCGCAGGACAGGGGGGCTACGAGCAGTACTTC. Translating gives CASSIAGQGGYEQYF. This rearrangement joins TRBV19 to TRBJ2-7; TRBD1 matches at 10 bases. J was trimmed by 3 bases and V by 3 bases; bases with no gene match: 5. The CDR3 consists of 15 residues. The germline V gene has CDR1 LNHDA and CDR2 SQIVND (reference sequence).

This clone was observed a few times. V is TRBV29-1 and J is TRBJ2-7; 9 bases fit TRBD1. CDR1 is SQVTM, CDR2 ANQGSEA, per germline. Trimming at V came to 6 bases and at J to 3 bases, leaving 12 bases not matched to a gene. This CDR3 contains 15 residues. The CDR3 bases are TGCAGCGTCGCCCCGGGACAGGGCGCTTACTACGAGCAGTACTTC. Protein: CSVAPGQGAYYEQYF.

The V gene is TRBV6-6, the J gene TRBJ1-5; D remains ambiguous. Germline values: CDR1 MNHNY, CDR2 SVGAGI (reference sequence). The CDR3 runs 14 residues. The ends were cut back, 6 bases at V and 2 bases at J, with 11 bases in the middle. The CDR3 region is CASRILDGNQPQHF. The CDR3 bases are TGTGCCAGCAGAATTCTTGACGGCAATCAGCCCCAGCATTTT.

The chain carries TRBV19 and TRBJ2-1; 8 bases align to TRBD2. This CDR3 contains 16 residues. V dropped 0 bases and J dropped 5; count of bases not matched to a gene: 6. In germline, CDR1 is LNHDA, CDR2 SQIVND (reference sequence). The CDR3 reads CASSIEASGRHNEQFF. As DNA, the CDR3 is TGTGCCAGTAGTATAGAGGCTAGCGGGCGCCACAATGAGCAGTTCTTC.

The chain is built from TRBV11-3 and TRBJ1-4, with TRBD1 as a possible D gene (5 bases). The germline CDR1 and CDR2 sequences are SGHNT and YENEEA. V dropped 1 base and J dropped 8 bases, with 23 bases sitting between them. The CDR3 length is 18 residues. This CDR3 reads CASSLGVPGTEVLEKLFF. The CDR3 bases are TGTGCCAGCAGCTTAGGGGTCCCGGGGACGGAGGTGTTGGAAAAACTGTTTTTT.